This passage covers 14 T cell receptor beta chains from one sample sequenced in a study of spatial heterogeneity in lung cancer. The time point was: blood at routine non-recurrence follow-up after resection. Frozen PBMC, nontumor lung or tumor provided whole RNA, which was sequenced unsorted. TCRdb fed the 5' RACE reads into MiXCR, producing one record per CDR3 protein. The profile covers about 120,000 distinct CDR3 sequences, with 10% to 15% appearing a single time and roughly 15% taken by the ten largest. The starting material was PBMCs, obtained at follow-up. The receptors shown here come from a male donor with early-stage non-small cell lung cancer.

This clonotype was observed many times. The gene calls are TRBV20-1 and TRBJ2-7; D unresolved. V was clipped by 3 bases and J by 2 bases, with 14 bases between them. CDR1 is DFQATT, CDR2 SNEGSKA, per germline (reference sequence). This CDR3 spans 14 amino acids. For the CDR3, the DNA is TGCAGTGCTAGTATCGCAGTTACGCCCTACGAGCAGTACTTC. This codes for CSASIAVTPYEQYF.

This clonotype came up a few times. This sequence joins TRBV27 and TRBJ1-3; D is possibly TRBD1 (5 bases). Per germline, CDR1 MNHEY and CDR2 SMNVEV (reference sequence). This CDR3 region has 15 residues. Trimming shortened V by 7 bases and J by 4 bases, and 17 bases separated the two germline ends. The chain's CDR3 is CASTTRGRVGNTIYF. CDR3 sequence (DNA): TGTGCCAGCACCACGAGGGGCAGGGTCGGAAACACCATATATTTT.

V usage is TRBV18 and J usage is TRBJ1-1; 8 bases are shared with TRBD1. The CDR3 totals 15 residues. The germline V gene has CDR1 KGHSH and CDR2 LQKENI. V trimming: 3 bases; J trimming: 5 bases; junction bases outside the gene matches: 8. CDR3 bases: TGTGCCAGCTCACCCTCGACAGGGGTGCGGACTGAAGCTTTCTTT. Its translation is CASSPSTGVRTEAFF.

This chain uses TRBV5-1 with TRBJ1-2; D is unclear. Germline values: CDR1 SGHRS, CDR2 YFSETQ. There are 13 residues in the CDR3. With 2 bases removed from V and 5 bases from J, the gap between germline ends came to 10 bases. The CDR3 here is CASSFAGEYGYTF. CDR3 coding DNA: TGCGCCAGCAGCTTCGCAGGCGAATATGGCTACACCTTC.

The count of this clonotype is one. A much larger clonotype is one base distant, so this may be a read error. The CDR3 loop reads CASRPGQGAGYTF. The CDR3 coding sequence is TGTGCCAGCCGTCCGGGACAGGGAGCCGGCTACACCTTC. This chain uses TRBV6-6 with TRBJ1-2; TRBD1 matches 9 bases. CDR3 length: 13 residues. J lost 8 bases, V lost 8 bases, and 9 bases had no gene match. CDR1 MNHNY and CDR2 SVGAGI come from the germline V gene (reference sequence).

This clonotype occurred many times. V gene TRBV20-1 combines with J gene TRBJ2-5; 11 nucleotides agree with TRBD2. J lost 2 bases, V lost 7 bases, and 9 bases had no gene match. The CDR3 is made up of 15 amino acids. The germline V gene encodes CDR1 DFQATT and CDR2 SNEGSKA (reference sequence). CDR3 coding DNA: TGCAGTGAGATCCTAGCGGGGGGCGTGCAAGAGACCCAGTACTTC. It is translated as CSEILAGGVQETQYF.

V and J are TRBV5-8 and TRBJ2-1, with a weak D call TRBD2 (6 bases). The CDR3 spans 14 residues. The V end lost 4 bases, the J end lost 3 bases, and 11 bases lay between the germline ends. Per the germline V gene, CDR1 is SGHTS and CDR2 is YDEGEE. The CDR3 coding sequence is TGTGCCAGCAGCCTCCGGGACTTCTACAATGAGCAGTTCTTC. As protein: CASSLRDFYNEQFF.

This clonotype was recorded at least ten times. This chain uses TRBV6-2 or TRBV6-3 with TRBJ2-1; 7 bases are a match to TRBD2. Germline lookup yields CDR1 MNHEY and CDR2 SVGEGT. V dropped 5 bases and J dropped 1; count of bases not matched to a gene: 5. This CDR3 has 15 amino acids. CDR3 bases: TGTGCCAGCAGTCCACTAGCGAGGTCCTACAATGAGCAGTTCTTC. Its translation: CASSPLARSYNEQFF.

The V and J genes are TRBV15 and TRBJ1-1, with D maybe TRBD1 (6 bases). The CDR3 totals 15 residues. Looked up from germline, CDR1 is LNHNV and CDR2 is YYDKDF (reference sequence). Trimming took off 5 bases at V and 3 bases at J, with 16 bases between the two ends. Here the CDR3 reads CATSSLYREDTEAFF. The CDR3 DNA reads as TGTGCCACCAGCTCCCTATACAGGGAGGACACTGAAGCTTTCTTT.

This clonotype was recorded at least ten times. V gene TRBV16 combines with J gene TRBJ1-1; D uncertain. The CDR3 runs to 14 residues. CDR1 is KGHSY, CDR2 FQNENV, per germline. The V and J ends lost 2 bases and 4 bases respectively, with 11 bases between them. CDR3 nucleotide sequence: TGTGCCAGCAGCCAAATCACCCTGGCCACTGAAGCTTTCTTT. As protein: CASSQITLATEAFF.

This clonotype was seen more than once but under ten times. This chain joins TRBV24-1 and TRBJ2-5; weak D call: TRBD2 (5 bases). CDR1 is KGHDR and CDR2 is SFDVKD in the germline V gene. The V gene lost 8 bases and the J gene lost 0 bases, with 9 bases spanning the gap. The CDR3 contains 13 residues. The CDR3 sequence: CATNGENQETQYF. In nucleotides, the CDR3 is TGTGCCACCAACGGGGAAAACCAAGAGACCCAGTACTTC.

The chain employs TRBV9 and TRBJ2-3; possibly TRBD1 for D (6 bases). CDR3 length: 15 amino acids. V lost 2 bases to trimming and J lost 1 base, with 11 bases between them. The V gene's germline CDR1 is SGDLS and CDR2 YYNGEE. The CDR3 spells CASSVGTPCTDTQYF. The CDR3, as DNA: TGTGCCAGCAGCGTCGGGACACCGTGCACAGATACGCAGTATTTT.

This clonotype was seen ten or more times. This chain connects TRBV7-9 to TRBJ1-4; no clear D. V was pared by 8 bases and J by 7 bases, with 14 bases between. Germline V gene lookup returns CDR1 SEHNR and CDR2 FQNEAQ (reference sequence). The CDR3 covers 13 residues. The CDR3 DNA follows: TGTGCCAGCCGTCGGGGAGCTAGTGAAAAACTGTTTTTT. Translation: CASRRGASEKLFF.

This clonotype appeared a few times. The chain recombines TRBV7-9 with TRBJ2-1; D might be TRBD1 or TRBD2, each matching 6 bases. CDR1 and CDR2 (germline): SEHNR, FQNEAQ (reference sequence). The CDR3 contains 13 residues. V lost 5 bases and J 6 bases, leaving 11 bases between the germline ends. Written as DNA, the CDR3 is TGTGCCAGCAGCAAACAGGGACTCAATGAGCAGTTCTTC. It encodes CASSKQGLNEQFF.